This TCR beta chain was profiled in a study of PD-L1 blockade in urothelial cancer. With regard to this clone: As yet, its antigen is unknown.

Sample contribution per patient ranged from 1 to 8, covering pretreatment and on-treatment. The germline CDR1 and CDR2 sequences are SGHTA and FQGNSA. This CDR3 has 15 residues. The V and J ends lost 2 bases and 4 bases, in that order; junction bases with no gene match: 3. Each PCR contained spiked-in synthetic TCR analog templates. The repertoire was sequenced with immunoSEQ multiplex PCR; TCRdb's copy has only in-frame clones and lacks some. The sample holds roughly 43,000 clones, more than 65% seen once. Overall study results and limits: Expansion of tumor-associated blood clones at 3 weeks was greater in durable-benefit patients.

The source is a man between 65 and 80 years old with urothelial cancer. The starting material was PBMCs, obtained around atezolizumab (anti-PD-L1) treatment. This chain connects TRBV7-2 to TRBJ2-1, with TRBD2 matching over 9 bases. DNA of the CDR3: TGTGCCAGCAGCTTACAAGCGGGGGGATACAATGAGCAGTTCTTC. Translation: CASSLQAGGYNEQFF.